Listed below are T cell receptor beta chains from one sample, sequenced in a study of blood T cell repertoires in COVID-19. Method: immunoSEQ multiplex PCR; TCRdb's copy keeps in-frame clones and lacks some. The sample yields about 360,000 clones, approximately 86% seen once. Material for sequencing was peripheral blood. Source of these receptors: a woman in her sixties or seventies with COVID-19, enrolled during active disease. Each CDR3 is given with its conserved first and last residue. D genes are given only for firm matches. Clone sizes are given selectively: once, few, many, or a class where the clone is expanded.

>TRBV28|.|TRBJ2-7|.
TGTGCCAGCAGTTTCAGTCGGGGTCCGACCTACGAGCAGTACTTC
CASSFSRGPTYEQYF
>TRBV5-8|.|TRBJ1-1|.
TGTGCCAGCAGCTTGCGAGGAAGGGGGGGCACTGAAGCTTTCTTT
CASSLRGRGGTEAFF
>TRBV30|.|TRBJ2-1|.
TGTGCCTGGAGTGGCACAGGCAACAATGAGCAGTTCTTC
CAWSGTGNNEQFF
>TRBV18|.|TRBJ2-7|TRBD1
TGTGCCAGCGAGAGGACAGGGGAACCCTACGAGCAGTACTTC
CASERTGEPYEQYF
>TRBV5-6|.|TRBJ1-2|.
TGTGCCAGCAGCTTGACGTCAGGGGAATGGTATGGCTACACCTTC
CASSLTSGEWYGYTF
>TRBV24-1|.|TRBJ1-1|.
TGTGCCACCAGTGATAAACAGGGTGAGCACACTGAAGCTTTCTTT
CATSDKQGEHTEAFF
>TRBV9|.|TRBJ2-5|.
TGTGCCAGCAGTAGAGCAGGACAGCTGGGAGAGACCCAGTACTTC
CASSRAGQLGETQYF
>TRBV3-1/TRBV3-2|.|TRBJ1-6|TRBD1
TGTGCCAGCAGCCAACACAGGGGCGATTCACCCCTCCACTTT
CASSQHRGDSPLHF
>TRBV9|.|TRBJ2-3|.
TGTGCCAGCAGCGTAGTGTTAGGCACAGATACGCAGTATTTT
CASSVVLGTDTQYF
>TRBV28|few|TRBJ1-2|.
TGTGCCAGCAGCCTAGGGGCCTTCTATGGCTACACCTTC
CASSLGAFYGYTF
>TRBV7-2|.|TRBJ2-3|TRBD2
TGTGCCAGCAGCTTAGTGAACGCGGGGGGGTCTACGCAGTATTTT
CASSLVNAGGSTQYF
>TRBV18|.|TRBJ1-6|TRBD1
TGTGCCAGCTCACTTTCGACAGGGATCAATTCACCCCTCCACTTT
CASSLSTGINSPLHF
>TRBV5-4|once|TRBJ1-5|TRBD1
TGTGCCAGCAGCTTGGGACAGGGTTCGGGTCAGCCCCAGCATTTT
CASSLGQGSGQPQHF
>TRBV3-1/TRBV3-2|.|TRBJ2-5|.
TGTGCCAGCAGCCAAGATTCCGGGGTTGAGACCCAGTACTTC
CASSQDSGVETQYF
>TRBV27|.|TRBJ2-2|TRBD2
TGTGCCAGCTCTCCCCGGCGGGGGGGCGACGGGGAGCTGTTTTTT
CASSPRRGGDGELFF
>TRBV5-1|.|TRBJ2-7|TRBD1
TGCGCCAGCAGCTTGGACAGGGGACCGTACGAGCAGTACTTC
CASSLDRGPYEQYF
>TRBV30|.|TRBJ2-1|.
TGTGCCTGGATATCTGTCAGGGGGAGGTATGAGCAGTTCTTC
CAWISVRGRYEQFF
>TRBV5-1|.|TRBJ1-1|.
TGCGCCAGCAGCTTGCCTGGAGGTGAAGCTTTCTTT
CASSLPGGEAFF
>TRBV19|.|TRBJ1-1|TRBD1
TGTGCCAGTAGTGACCTGGACAGGGGGACGATCGCTTTCTTT
CASSDLDRGTIAFF
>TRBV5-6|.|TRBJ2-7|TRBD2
TGTGCCAGCAGCAAAAGCGGGGGGGCCTCCTACGAGCAGTACTTC
CASSKSGGASYEQYF
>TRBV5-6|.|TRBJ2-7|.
TGTGCCAGCAGCAGACGACCTACAGGGAACCTGAACGAGCAGTACTTC
CASSRRPTGNLNEQYF
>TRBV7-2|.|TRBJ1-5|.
TGTGCCAGCAGCTTAGAAGGGGATAAGAAGCCCCAGCATTTT
CASSLEGDKKPQHF
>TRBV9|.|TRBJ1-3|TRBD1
TGTGCCAGCAGCCCAACGGGGACAGGGCTTAACTCTGGAAACACCATATATTTT
CASSPTGTGLNSGNTIYF
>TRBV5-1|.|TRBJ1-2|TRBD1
TGCGCCAGCAGCGAGGACAGGGAATATGGCTACACCTTC
CASSEDREYGYTF
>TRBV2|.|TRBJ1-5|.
TGTGCCAGCAGACAGGGACTAAGGTCGAATCAGCCCCAGCATTTT
CASRQGLRSNQPQHF
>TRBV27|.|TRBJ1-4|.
TGTGCCAGCAGTTTAATGAGTGTCTCGGGAGGGAAACTGTTTTTT
CASSLMSVSGGKLFF
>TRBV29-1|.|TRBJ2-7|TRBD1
TGCAGCGTTGAGTCGAGGCGACAGGGGGTTCCCTACGAGCAGTACTTC
CSVESRRQGVPYEQYF
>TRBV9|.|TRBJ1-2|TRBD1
TGTGCCAGCAGCCTGGGACAGGGCACACCTAACTATGGCTACACCTTC
CASSLGQGTPNYGYTF
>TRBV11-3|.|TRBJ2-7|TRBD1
TGTGCCAGCAGCTCCCGGACAGGTAGCTCCTACGAGCAGTACTTC
CASSSRTGSSYEQYF
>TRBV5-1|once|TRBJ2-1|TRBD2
TGCGCCAGCACCCCCGGAGGGACTAGCGGGGGGGATGAGCAGTTCTTC
CASTPGGTSGGDEQFF
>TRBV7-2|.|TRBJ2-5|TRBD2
TGTGCCAGCAGCCCCCGGCTAGCGGGGGGGCGAGAGACCCAGTACTTC
CASSPRLAGGRETQYF
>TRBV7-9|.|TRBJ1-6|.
TGTGCCACCCGGGGGGGCTATTCACCCCTCCACTTT
CATRGGYSPLHF
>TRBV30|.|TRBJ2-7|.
TGTGCCGGAAAAAACAGGGTTTACGAGCAGTACTTC
CAGKNRVYEQYF
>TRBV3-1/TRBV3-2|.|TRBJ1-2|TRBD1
TGTGCCAGCAGCCAAGGGAACCCGGGACAGTCAAGTGGCTACACCTTC
CASSQGNPGQSSGYTF
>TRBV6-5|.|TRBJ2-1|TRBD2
TGTGCCAGCAGTTATTTTCGACTAGCGGACAATGAGCAGTTCTTC
CASSYFRLADNEQFF
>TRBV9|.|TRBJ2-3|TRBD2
TGTGCCAGCAGCCATCCGGGACTAGCGCAGGGAGATACGCAGTATTTT
CASSHPGLAQGDTQYF
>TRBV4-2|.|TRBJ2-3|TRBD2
TGTGCCAGCAGCCACGGACTAGCGGGCGGAATTACAGATACGCAGTATTTT
CASSHGLAGGITDTQYF
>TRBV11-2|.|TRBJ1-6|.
TGTGCCAGCACCATGGAGGGGATACGTTCACCCCTCCACTTT
CASTMEGIRSPLHF
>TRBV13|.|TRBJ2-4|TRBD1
TGTGCCAGCAGCTTTGGATCAGGGACAGGGGACCTTCAGTACTTC
CASSFGSGTGDLQYF
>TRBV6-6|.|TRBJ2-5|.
TGTGCCAGCAAAAGGTCAGGGGGGGAGACCCAGTACTTC
CASKRSGGETQYF
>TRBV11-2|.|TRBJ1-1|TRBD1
TGTGCCAGCAGCTTTCTGCGACAGGGAAGCACTGAAGCTTTCTTT
CASSFLRQGSTEAFF
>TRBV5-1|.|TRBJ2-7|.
TGCGCCAGCAGCGTAAACAGGGCTTACGAGCAGTACTTC
CASSVNRAYEQYF
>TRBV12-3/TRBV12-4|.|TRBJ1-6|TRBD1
TGTGCCAGCAGTGGACAGGGGAATTCACCCCTCCACTTT
CASSGQGNSPLHF
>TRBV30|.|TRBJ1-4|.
TGTGCCTGGAGTATCACAGGGTTAAGTGAAAAACTGTTTTTT
CAWSITGLSEKLFF
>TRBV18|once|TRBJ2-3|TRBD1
TGTGCCAGCTCACCAAGACAGGGGATGACAGATACGCAGTATTTT
CASSPRQGMTDTQYF
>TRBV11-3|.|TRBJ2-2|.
TGTGCCAGCAGCTTAGATCTCGGGGGATATAAGGACACCGGGGAGCTGTTTTTT
CASSLDLGGYKDTGELFF
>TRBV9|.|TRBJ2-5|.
TGTGCCAGCAGCGTAGGTGTATCCCAAGAGACCCAGTACTTC
CASSVGVSQETQYF
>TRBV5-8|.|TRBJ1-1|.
TGTGCCAGCAGCTTAGGACCCAATCCGGACTGGAACACTGAAGCTTTCTTT
CASSLGPNPDWNTEAFF
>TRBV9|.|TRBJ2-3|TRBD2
TGTGCCAGCAGCGTAGAAGCGGGGGGGTGGACAGATACGCAGTATTTT
CASSVEAGGWTDTQYF
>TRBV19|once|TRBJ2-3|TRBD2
TGTGCCAGTGCTGAAGGGGATAGCGGGTCAACCACAGATACGCAGTATTTT
CASAEGDSGSTTDTQYF
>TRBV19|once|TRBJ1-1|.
TGTGCCAGTAGGTTGGGGGGAGGGACTGAAGCTTTCTTT
CASRLGGGTEAFF
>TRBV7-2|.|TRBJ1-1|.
TGTGCCAGCAGCTCAGGGTTTCCGGGCACTGAAGCTTTCTTT
CASSSGFPGTEAFF
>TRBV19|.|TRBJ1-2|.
TGTGCCAGTAGTACGGGAGAGGGGTTGAGAGGCTACACCTTC
CASSTGEGLRGYTF
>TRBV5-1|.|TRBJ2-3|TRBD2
TGCGCCAGCAGCTTTAAGACGGGGGGGCCAACAGATACGCAGTATTTT
CASSFKTGGPTDTQYF